This T cell receptor (beta chain) was recovered during a study of Ad26.COV2.S vaccination and SARS-CoV-2 variants. Germline CDR1 is SEHNR and CDR2 is FQNEAQ (reference sequence). The CDR3 contains 18 residues. V lost 7 bases and J lost 0, with 19 bases in between. The treatment was: roughly 20 received Ad26.COV2.S at low or high dose, single or two shots; about 5 received placebo; per-sample allocation not given. Samples were taken on day 63 after the first vaccine or placebo injection. Donation was by an adult aged 18-55 years who was in Boston. Clones were read by immunoSEQ multiplex PCR, and TCRdb kept only the in-frame ones, dropping some. The table has 400,000 or so clones, about 88% seen once.

The sequences come from peripheral blood, collected in a trial of Ad26.COV2.S vaccine versus placebo. The rearrangement joins TRBV7-9 to TRBJ2-6; D perhaps matches TRBD1 (6 bases). This TCR came from a person aged 18-60 years who received the Ad26.COV2.S COVID-19 vaccine or a placebo. For the CDR3, the DNA is TGTGCCAGCAAAACCCCCAGGGGTGGTATCTCTGGGGCCAACGTCCTGACTTTC. It is translated as CASKTPRGGISGANVLTF.